The following is a T cell receptor beta chain sequence with its context. Its specificity is unknown. These data come from a study of beta chain features in type 1 diabetes. Background on the study: Cell yields, gender and age were similar in healthy donors and patients. Study-wide results and limits: All four CD4+ subsets from Type 1 diabetes patients carried moderately but significantly shorter TCRB CDR3s.

Isolated RNA was reverse transcribed in full, so expressed TCRB transcripts were sequenced. Only in-frame clones appear in the TCRdb table, and some are missing; sequencing was by immunoSEQ multiplex PCR. The sample has about 270,000 clones; roughly 13% are singletons. The germline V gene encodes CDR1 SNHLY and CDR2 FYNNEI. The CDR3 spans 11 residues. V dropped 2 bases and J dropped 7 bases, with 6 bases sitting between them. The sequenced sample consisted of naive CD4+ T cells from blood. The clonotype was recovered from a man under 40 with type 1 diabetes. The rearrangement joins TRBV2 to TRBJ2-7; no firm D call. The CDR3, as DNA: TGTGCCAGCAGTGAAACATCAGAGCAGTACTTC. Its protein product is CASSETSEQYF.